The 11 T cell receptor beta chains below were found in one sample sequenced in a study of T cell responses to AZD1222 COVID-19 vaccine. Sequencing was performed with immunoSEQ multiplex PCR; in TCRdb, only in-frame clones are kept and a portion is missing. There are approximately 180,000 clones in the sample; about 91% occur only once, and roughly 7.7% lies in the top ten. The sample in question was peripheral blood, obtained on day 0 of AZD1222 vaccination. The receptors derive from an adult in good health.

This chain connects TRBV21-1 to TRBJ1-3. TRBV21-1 is reported as a pseudogene. This CDR3 contains 14 residues. The CDR3 bases are TGTGCCGAGGCACGGGCGACGAAAGGAAACACCATATATTTT. This encodes CAEARATKGNTIYF.

CDR3 in amino acids: CAWRGSRNPGNTIYF. The CDR3 bases are TGTGCCTGGAGGGGTTCGAGGAATCCTGGAAACACCATATATTTT. V gene TRBV30 combines with J gene TRBJ1-3; D gene unclear. The CDR3 loop spans 15 amino acids. The germline V and J ends were trimmed by 3 bases and 2 bases, with 14 bases remaining between them. Looked up from germline, CDR1 is GTSNPN and CDR2 is SVGIG (reference sequence).

The chain recombines TRBV6-5 with TRBJ1-6; the D is unclear. The CDR3 has 13 amino acids. Germline CDR1 MNHEY, CDR2 SVGAGI. V was pared by 8 bases and J by 7 bases, with 12 bases between. The DNA of the CDR3 is TGTGCCAGCCGCATTGAGGGAAATTCACCCCTCCACTTT. It codes for CASRIEGNSPLHF.

The gene calls are TRBV29-1 and TRBJ1-2; 9 nucleotides align to TRBD1. With V trimmed by 4 bases and J by 5 bases, 8 bases remained unmatched. This CDR3 comprises 14 residues. Germline CDR1 is SQVTM and CDR2 is ANQGSEA. The CDR3 loop reads CSVGIGGQGYGYTF. CDR3 in DNA: TGCAGCGTTGGTATCGGCGGACAGGGGTATGGCTACACCTTC.

This sequence joins TRBV5-1 and TRBJ2-7; D remains unclear. Germline V lookup: CDR1 SGHRS, CDR2 YFSETQ. The ends were cut back, 4 bases at V and 7 bases at J, with 15 bases in the middle. This CDR3 region has 13 residues. The CDR3 loop reads CASSQYQIQEQYF. The CDR3 DNA sequence: TGCGCCAGCAGCCAATACCAAATCCAAGAGCAGTACTTC.

The rearrangement joins TRBV2 to TRBJ2-5; D is undetermined. Trimming removed 6 bases from V and 2 bases from J, with 10 bases in between. This CDR3 region has 13 residues. Germline V CDR1 and CDR2: SNHLY, FYNNEI. This chain's CDR3 is CASSATQQETQYF. CDR3 nucleotide sequence: TGTGCCAGCAGCGCGACCCAACAAGAGACCCAGTACTTC.

The CDR3 spells CASTRGLVPRANVLTF. The CDR3 region has the DNA TGTGCCAGCACAAGAGGACTAGTCCCGCGGGCCAACGTCCTGACTTTC. This sequence joins TRBV2 and TRBJ2-6; TRBD2 agrees at 7 bases. The CDR3 is made up of 16 amino acids. After removal of 7 bases from V and 5 bases from J, the junction contained 11 bases not matched to a gene. Germline values: CDR1 SNHLY, CDR2 FYNNEI.

V usage is TRBV7-3 and J usage is TRBJ1-2; the D gene is possibly TRBD1 (6 bases). Trimming shortened V by 1 base and J by 6 bases, and 12 bases separated the two germline ends. There are 14 residues in the CDR3. Germline V CDR1 and CDR2: SGHTA, FQGTGA. The CDR3 sequence: CASSLNSGGDGYTF. CDR3 DNA sequence: TGTGCCAGCAGCTTAAATTCCGGGGGCGATGGCTACACCTTC.

The rearrangement uses TRBV5-4 and TRBJ1-2; D call uncertain. CDR1 is SGHNT and CDR2 is YYREEE in the germline V gene (reference sequence). This CDR3 contains 14 residues. V lost 4 bases to trimming and J lost 4 bases, with 14 bases between them. CDR3 sequence reads: CASSAWASVYGYTF. In nucleotides, the CDR3 is TGTGCCAGCAGCGCCTGGGCCTCGGTCTATGGCTACACCTTC.

CDR3 residues: CASSQDRGSNTGELFF. The CDR3 DNA reads TGTGCCAGCAGCCAAGATCGGGGGTCGAACACCGGGGAGCTGTTTTTT. The genes are TRBV4-2 and TRBJ2-2; D is perhaps TRBD2 (6 bases). V lost 0 bases and J lost 0, with 8 bases in between. Germline V lookup: CDR1 LGHNA, CDR2 YNFKEQ. The CDR3 extends over 16 amino acids.

This chain joins TRBV3-1 (or the pseudogene TRBV3-2) and TRBJ2-7; D is uncertain. CDR3 length: 13 residues. Germline-derived CDR1 and CDR2 are LGHDT and YNNKEL (reference sequence). V was cut by 8 bases and J by 4 bases, with 15 bases left in between. For the CDR3, the DNA is TGTGCCAGCGCGAGAAGGTTCGGGTACGAGCAGTACTTC. It encodes CASARRFGYEQYF.